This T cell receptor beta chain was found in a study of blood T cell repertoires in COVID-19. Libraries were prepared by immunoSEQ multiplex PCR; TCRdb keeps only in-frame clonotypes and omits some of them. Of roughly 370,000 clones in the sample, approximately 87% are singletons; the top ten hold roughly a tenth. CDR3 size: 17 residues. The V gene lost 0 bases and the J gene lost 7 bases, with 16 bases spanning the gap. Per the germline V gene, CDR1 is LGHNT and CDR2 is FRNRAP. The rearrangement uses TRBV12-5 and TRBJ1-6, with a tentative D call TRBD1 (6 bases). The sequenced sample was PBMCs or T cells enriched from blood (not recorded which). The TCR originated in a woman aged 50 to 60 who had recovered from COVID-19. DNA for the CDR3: TGTGCTAGTGGTTTGGTACTAGGGCAGGGGAAGAATTCACCCCTCCACTTT. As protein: CASGLVLGQGKNSPLHF.